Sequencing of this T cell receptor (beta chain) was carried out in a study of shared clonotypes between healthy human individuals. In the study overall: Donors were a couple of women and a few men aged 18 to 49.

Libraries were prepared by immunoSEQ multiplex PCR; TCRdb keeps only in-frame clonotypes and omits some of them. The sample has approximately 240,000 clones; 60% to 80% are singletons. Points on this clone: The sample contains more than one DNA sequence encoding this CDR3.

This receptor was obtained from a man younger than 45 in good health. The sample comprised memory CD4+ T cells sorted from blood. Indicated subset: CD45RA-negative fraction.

The CDR3 region has the DNA TGCGCCAGCAGCGCGGGACTAGCGGGAGTCAGTGAGCAGTTCTTC. It yields the protein CASSAGLAGVSEQFF. The chain combines TRBV5-1 with TRBJ2-1; 14 bases agree with TRBD2. Unmatched junction bases numbered 6, after V lost 4 bases and J lost 9 bases. CDR1 and CDR2 from the germline V gene are SGHRS and YFSETQ. The CDR3 covers 15 residues.